Listed below are T cell receptor beta chains from one sample, sequenced in a study of blood T cell repertoires in COVID-19. Profiled with immunoSEQ multiplex PCR; TCRdb holds only in-frame clones, not every one. This repertoire shows about 200,000 clones, more than 75% found once; its top ten account for 5% to 7%. Sequencing was done on a sample of PBMCs or T cells enriched from blood (not recorded which). Receptors were obtained from a man aged 35 to 55 with acute COVID-19. CDR3s include the opening cysteine and the closing phenylalanine or tryptophan. A D gene is named only where the DNA matches it firmly. Clone size, where shown, is once, few, many, or a class for clones that have expanded.

clone size: -; D gene: TRBD2; V gene: TRBV9; J gene: TRBJ2-2; CDR3 DNA: TGTGCCAGCAGCGTAGGCGGGAGGGCCGCCGGGGAGCTGTTTTTT; CDR3 protein: CASSVGGRAAGELFF
clone size: -; D gene: -; V gene: TRBV14; J gene: TRBJ2-5; CDR3 DNA: TGTGCCAGCAGCCGAGGGGGAGTCGGCCAAGAGACCCAGTACTTC; CDR3 protein: CASSRGGVGQETQYF
clone size: -; D gene: -; V gene: TRBV9; J gene: TRBJ2-3; CDR3 DNA: TGTGCCAGCAGCGTAGCTATGGATACGCAGTATTTT; CDR3 protein: CASSVAMDTQYF
clone size: -; D gene: TRBD2; V gene: TRBV27; J gene: TRBJ2-7; CDR3 DNA: TGTGCCAGCAGTTCGGCTAGCGGGAGCGCCGAGCAGTACTTC; CDR3 protein: CASSSASGSAEQYF
clone size: -; D gene: -; V gene: TRBV6-5; J gene: TRBJ1-1; CDR3 DNA: TGTGCCAGCGGGCTTCGTATTAACACTGAAGCTTTCTTT; CDR3 protein: CASGLRINTEAFF
clone size: -; D gene: TRBD1; V gene: TRBV6-5; J gene: TRBJ2-2; CDR3 DNA: TGTGCCAGCAGTTACGGGACAGCCCTTTGCGGGGAGCTGTTTTTT; CDR3 protein: CASSYGTALCGELFF
clone size: -; D gene: TRBD2; V gene: TRBV7-3; J gene: TRBJ2-2; CDR3 DNA: TGTGCCAGCAGCCCAACCGGGACTAGCGGGAGTGGAACCGGGGAGCTGTTTTTT; CDR3 protein: CASSPTGTSGSGTGELFF
clone size: -; D gene: TRBD1; V gene: TRBV6-5; J gene: TRBJ2-7; CDR3 DNA: TGTGCCAGCAGATACCCAGGGGGCCACGAGCAGTACTTC; CDR3 protein: CASRYPGGHEQYF
clone size: few; D gene: TRBD1; V gene: TRBV30; J gene: TRBJ1-1; CDR3 DNA: TGTGTACAAACAGGGGGCACGGGCACTGAAGCTTTCTTT; CDR3 protein: CVQTGGTGTEAFF
clone size: -; D gene: TRBD1; V gene: TRBV7-2; J gene: TRBJ1-6; CDR3 DNA: TGTGCCAGCAGCTCCTCGGGTGTTCTGGGACAGGGCGGTTCACCCCTCCACTTT; CDR3 protein: CASSSSGVLGQGGSPLHF
clone size: -; D gene: TRBD1; V gene: TRBV19; J gene: TRBJ2-1; CDR3 DNA: TGTGCCAGTACCGTCGGGACAGGGGGCAATGAGCAGTTCTTC; CDR3 protein: CASTVGTGGNEQFF
clone size: -; D gene: -; V gene: TRBV6-5; J gene: TRBJ1-3; CDR3 DNA: TGTGCCAGCACAAGTGGACAGACCTCTGGAAACACCATATATTTT; CDR3 protein: CASTSGQTSGNTIYF
clone size: -; D gene: TRBD1; V gene: TRBV7-3; J gene: TRBJ2-3; CDR3 DNA: TGTGCCAGCAGCATTTACCCAGGGGGCACGGATACGCAGTATTTT; CDR3 protein: CASSIYPGGTDTQYF
clone size: -; D gene: -; V gene: TRBV30; J gene: TRBJ2-1; CDR3 DNA: TGTGCCTGTAGCGGCCAATTGACGGTCCACAATGAGCAGTTCTTC; CDR3 protein: CACSGQLTVHNEQFF
clone size: -; D gene: TRBD1; V gene: TRBV30; J gene: TRBJ2-1; CDR3 DNA: TGTGCCTGGACCCCAGAGGGGGCCCCCTACAATGAGCAGTTCTTC; CDR3 protein: CAWTPEGAPYNEQFF
clone size: -; D gene: -; V gene: TRBV28; J gene: TRBJ2-1; CDR3 DNA: TGTGCCAGCATCGGTAGTGGCTACAATGAGCAGTTCTTC; CDR3 protein: CASIGSGYNEQFF
clone size: -; D gene: TRBD2; V gene: TRBV5-1; J gene: TRBJ2-1; CDR3 DNA: TGCGCCAGCAGCATGTGGACTAGCGGGAGTTCCCATGAGCAGTTCTTC; CDR3 protein: CASSMWTSGSSHEQFF
clone size: -; D gene: TRBD1; V gene: TRBV19; J gene: TRBJ1-4; CDR3 DNA: TGTGCCAGTAACGACAGGGCTAATGAAAAACTGTTTTTT; CDR3 protein: CASNDRANEKLFF
clone size: -; D gene: TRBD2; V gene: TRBV5-1; J gene: TRBJ2-3; CDR3 DNA: TGCGCCAGCAGCTTAACTAGCGGGAACTCAGATACGCAGTATTTT; CDR3 protein: CASSLTSGNSDTQYF
clone size: -; D gene: -; V gene: TRBV27; J gene: TRBJ1-1; CDR3 DNA: TGTGCCAGCAGTACCCGAACGGGACAGAACACTGAAGCTTTCTTT; CDR3 protein: CASSTRTGQNTEAFF
clone size: once; D gene: -; V gene: TRBV28; J gene: TRBJ2-7; CDR3 DNA: TGTGCCAGCATGCAGAACGGGTACGAGCAGTACTTC; CDR3 protein: CASMQNGYEQYF
clone size: -; D gene: -; V gene: TRBV18; J gene: TRBJ1-2; CDR3 DNA: TGTGCCAGCTCACTTGCCCCGGGGGACAACTATGGCTACACCTTC; CDR3 protein: CASSLAPGDNYGYTF
clone size: -; D gene: -; V gene: TRBV3-1/TRBV3-2; J gene: TRBJ1-4; CDR3 DNA: TGTGCCAGCAGCCCCGGGAGACTTGCAACTAATGAAAAACTGTTTTTT; CDR3 protein: CASSPGRLATNEKLFF
clone size: -; D gene: -; V gene: TRBV27; J gene: TRBJ1-5; CDR3 DNA: TGTGCCAGCAGTTTAACCCCCTGGACTCCTGGGAGGGGCAATCAGCCCCAGCATTTT; CDR3 protein: CASSLTPWTPGRGNQPQHF
clone size: -; D gene: -; V gene: TRBV5-5; J gene: TRBJ1-5; CDR3 DNA: TGTGCCAGCAGCGGGACACAGGGTGTTCCGAATCAGCCCCAGCATTTT; CDR3 protein: CASSGTQGVPNQPQHF
clone size: -; D gene: TRBD1; V gene: TRBV2; J gene: TRBJ2-1; CDR3 DNA: TGTGCCAGCAGTCCTCGGACAGGGGGCTACAATGAGCAGTTCTTC; CDR3 protein: CASSPRTGGYNEQFF
clone size: -; D gene: TRBD2; V gene: TRBV6-5; J gene: TRBJ2-7; CDR3 DNA: TGTGCCAGCAGTTACCTAGCGGGAGGTTTCTACGAGCAGTACTTC; CDR3 protein: CASSYLAGGFYEQYF
clone size: -; D gene: TRBD2; V gene: TRBV3-1/TRBV3-2; J gene: TRBJ2-1; CDR3 DNA: TGTGCCAGCAGCCAAGACGGGACTAGGTTGAATGAGCAGTTCTTC; CDR3 protein: CASSQDGTRLNEQFF
clone size: -; D gene: -; V gene: TRBV12-5; J gene: TRBJ2-7; CDR3 DNA: TGTGCTAGTGGTTTGTCGCAGGGGGGCTACGAGCAGTACTTC; CDR3 protein: CASGLSQGGYEQYF
clone size: -; D gene: TRBD1; V gene: TRBV28; J gene: TRBJ1-1; CDR3 DNA: TGTGCCAGTACAGGGGCGGCGAACACTGAAGCTTTCTTT; CDR3 protein: CASTGAANTEAFF
clone size: once; D gene: -; V gene: TRBV5-6; J gene: TRBJ2-7; CDR3 DNA: TGTGCCAGCAGCTTGGCGTACGAGCAGTACTTC; CDR3 protein: CASSLAYEQYF
clone size: -; D gene: TRBD2; V gene: TRBV27; J gene: TRBJ2-7; CDR3 DNA: TGTGCCAGCAGTAGCGGGGGAGGTTCCTACGAGCAGTACTTC; CDR3 protein: CASSSGGGSYEQYF
clone size: -; D gene: -; V gene: TRBV28; J gene: TRBJ2-2; CDR3 DNA: TGTGCCAGCAGTCCCAGGGCGGGGGAGCTGTTTTTT; CDR3 protein: CASSPRAGELFF
clone size: -; D gene: -; V gene: TRBV18; J gene: TRBJ2-7; CDR3 DNA: TGTGCCAGCTCACCCGACAGTTATCAGAAGGAGCAGTACTTC; CDR3 protein: CASSPDSYQKEQYF
clone size: -; D gene: -; V gene: TRBV7-9; J gene: TRBJ1-6; CDR3 DNA: TGTGCCAGCAGCCCGACCGGGACACCCAATTCACCCCTCCACTTT; CDR3 protein: CASSPTGTPNSPLHF
clone size: -; D gene: -; V gene: TRBV27; J gene: TRBJ1-4; CDR3 DNA: TGTGCCAGCAGTTTATCCCTAGGAGGTTTTGATAAACTGTTTTTT; CDR3 protein: CASSLSLGGFDKLFF
clone size: -; D gene: TRBD1; V gene: TRBV10-3; J gene: TRBJ2-7; CDR3 DNA: TGTGCCATCAGTGGGGGACAGGGGGCAGCCTACGAGCAGTACTTC; CDR3 protein: CAISGGQGAAYEQYF
clone size: -; D gene: TRBD1; V gene: TRBV5-5; J gene: TRBJ1-5; CDR3 DNA: TGTGCCAGCAGCCTCGGGACAGGAAATCAGCCCCAGCATTTT; CDR3 protein: CASSLGTGNQPQHF
clone size: -; D gene: TRBD1; V gene: TRBV14; J gene: TRBJ1-5; CDR3 DNA: TGTGCCAGCAGCCAGGACAGGATTAGCAATCAGCCCCAGCATTTT; CDR3 protein: CASSQDRISNQPQHF
clone size: -; D gene: TRBD1; V gene: TRBV14; J gene: TRBJ1-6; CDR3 DNA: TGTGCCAGCAGCCAATGGGGGGACAGGGACTCACCCCTCCACTTT; CDR3 protein: CASSQWGDRDSPLHF
clone size: once; D gene: -; V gene: TRBV6-2/TRBV6-3; J gene: TRBJ1-5; CDR3 DNA: TGTGCCAGCAGTGGCGGGCGATCTCAGCCCCAGCATTTT; CDR3 protein: CASSGGRSQPQHF
clone size: -; D gene: -; V gene: TRBV6-2/TRBV6-3; J gene: TRBJ2-1; CDR3 DNA: TGTGCCAGCAGTTCGGTCAGGTACTCGGACAAACCCAATGAGCAGTTCTTC; CDR3 protein: CASSSVRYSDKPNEQFF
clone size: -; D gene: TRBD1; V gene: TRBV2; J gene: TRBJ2-3; CDR3 DNA: TGTGCCAGCAGGAAAAGGTCCCAGGGGGCAGATACGCAGTATTTT; CDR3 protein: CASRKRSQGADTQYF
clone size: -; D gene: -; V gene: TRBV28; J gene: TRBJ1-1; CDR3 DNA: TGTGCCTCCCTGGGGGGAACCTGGAACACTGAAGCTTTCTTT; CDR3 protein: CASLGGTWNTEAFF
clone size: -; D gene: -; V gene: TRBV6-6; J gene: TRBJ1-2; CDR3 DNA: TGTGCCAGCAGTGAGACAGGTGGCTATGGCTACACCTTC; CDR3 protein: CASSETGGYGYTF
clone size: -; D gene: -; V gene: TRBV19; J gene: TRBJ1-1; CDR3 DNA: TGTGCCAGTCGACATTGGAACACTGAAGCTTTCTTT; CDR3 protein: CASRHWNTEAFF
clone size: -; D gene: TRBD1; V gene: TRBV4-1; J gene: TRBJ1-2; CDR3 DNA: TGCGCCAGCAGCCAAGTGACAGGGGACCACTATGGCTACACCTTC; CDR3 protein: CASSQVTGDHYGYTF
clone size: -; D gene: -; V gene: TRBV7-2; J gene: TRBJ1-5; CDR3 DNA: TGTGCCAGCAGCTTGCCGGGCAATCAGCCCCAGCATTTT; CDR3 protein: CASSLPGNQPQHF
clone size: -; D gene: TRBD2; V gene: TRBV5-1; J gene: TRBJ2-3; CDR3 DNA: TGCGCCAGCAGCATACTAGCGGGAGCGACAGATACGCAGTATTTT; CDR3 protein: CASSILAGATDTQYF
clone size: -; D gene: -; V gene: TRBV30; J gene: TRBJ1-2; CDR3 DNA: TGTGCCTGGAGGGGGGGTTTTGGTTTGGGCGGCTACACCTTC; CDR3 protein: CAWRGGFGLGGYTF
clone size: -; D gene: -; V gene: TRBV5-1; J gene: TRBJ2-2; CDR3 DNA: TGCGCCAGCAGCTTGAGGTCAGGGGCGACGGCCGGGGAGCTGTTTTTT; CDR3 protein: CASSLRSGATAGELFF
clone size: -; D gene: -; V gene: TRBV18; J gene: TRBJ1-1; CDR3 DNA: TGTGCCAGCTCACCACGGGCAGGTGAAGCTTTCTTT; CDR3 protein: CASSPRAGEAFF
clone size: -; D gene: TRBD1; V gene: TRBV5-6; J gene: TRBJ1-4; CDR3 DNA: TGTGCCAGCAGCTTGAAACAGGGGGCTATGAGCCGCGGACGGGAAAAACTGTTTTTT; CDR3 protein: CASSLKQGAMSRGREKLFF